These 8 T cell receptor beta chains originate from one sample sequenced in a study of radiotherapy plus CTLA-4 blockade in lung cancer. Repertoires were generated with immunoSEQ multiplex PCR, while TCRdb's copy carries only in-frame clones and drops some. The table has tens of thousands of clones, roughly four fifths seen once. The sequenced sample was peripheral blood, obtained from a patient treated with radiotherapy plus ipilimumab. All receptors come from a human donor with non-small cell lung cancer who had stable disease on radiotherapy plus ipilimumab.

The genes are TRBV18 and TRBJ1-2, with 7 bases aligning to TRBD1. CDR3 length: 17 amino acids. Germline loops: CDR1 KGHSH, CDR2 LQKENI. With V trimmed by 4 bases and J by 4 bases, 15 bases remained unmatched. The CDR3 loop reads CASSQNPSSGTAYGYTF. The CDR3 DNA is TGTGCCAGCTCACAAAACCCATCCTCCGGGACAGCCTATGGCTACACCTTC.

CDR3 amino acids: CASSRVGQGAREQYF. The CDR3 DNA is TGTGCCAGCAGCCGAGTTGGACAGGGGGCGAGGGAGCAGTACTTC. The chain recombines TRBV6-5 with TRBJ2-7; 11 bases match TRBD1. Looked up from germline, CDR1 is MNHEY and CDR2 is SVGAGI. The V gene end was trimmed by 6 bases and the J gene end by 7 bases; junction bases not matched to a gene: 11. The CDR3 spans 15 residues.

The CDR3 here is CASRSWGQGKNIQYF. The CDR3, as DNA: TGTGCCAGCAGGTCCTGGGGCCAGGGGAAAAACATTCAGTACTTC. The chain links TRBV11-2 to TRBJ2-4; D may be TRBD1 (6 bases). Trimming took off 6 bases at V and 4 bases at J, with 16 bases between the two ends. This CDR3 has 15 amino acids. Germline V gives CDR1 SGHAT, CDR2 FQNNGV.

V usage is TRBV2 and J usage is TRBJ2-7; D is unclear. In germline, CDR1 is SNHLY, CDR2 FYNNEI. Trimming pared 1 base from V and 0 bases from J, leaving 10 bases between. CDR3 length: 15 residues. Here the CDR3 reads CASSEEVTSSYEQYF. CDR3 sequence (DNA): TGTGCCAGCAGTGAAGAGGTGACGAGCTCCTACGAGCAGTACTTC.

J is TRBJ2-5 and V is TRBV5-1; the match to TRBD2 covers 7 bases. The CDR3 is made up of 15 amino acids. The trim removed 3 bases at V and 3 bases at J, leaving 8 bases unmatched. Germline V CDR1 and CDR2: SGHRS, YFSETQ. The CDR3 sequence: CASSWGGGSKETQYF. CDR3 nucleotide sequence: TGCGCCAGCAGCTGGGGCGGCGGGAGTAAAGAGACCCAGTACTTC. Full variable domain (remainder filled in from reference TRBV5-1 and TRBJ2-5): KAGVTQTPRYLIKTRGQQVTLSCSPISGHRSVSWYQQTPGQGLQFLFEYFSETQRNKGNFPGRFSGRQFSNSRSEMNVSTLELGDSALYLCASSWGGGSKETQYFGPGTRLLVL.

This clone was found once. The chain joins TRBV19 to TRBJ2-6; D is undetermined. V lost 5 bases and J 1 base, leaving 12 bases between the germline ends. CDR1 is LNHDA and CDR2 is SQIVND in the germline V gene (reference sequence). There are 16 residues in the CDR3. The CDR3 nucleotides are TGTGCCAGTAGTTCTCACACGCCTTCTGGGGCCAACGTCCTGACTTTC. It is translated as CASSSHTPSGANVLTF.

The rearrangement joins TRBV5-1 to TRBJ1-6; possibly TRBD1 for D (6 bases). V lost 0 bases, J lost 14 bases, and 18 bases lay in between. The CDR3 sequence is 15 residues long. Germline values: CDR1 SGHRS, CDR2 YFSETQ. CDR3 sequence: CASSLGGHLDSALHF. The CDR3 region has the DNA TGCGCCAGCAGCTTGGGGGGACACCTTGATTCGGCCCTCCACTTT.

CDR3 in DNA: TGCGCCAGCCGCGAGACCCCCCTGAACGTCGGGGAGCTGTTTTTT. This translates into CASRETPLNVGELFF. The V and J genes are TRBV10-2 and TRBJ2-2, with D uncertain. CDR3 length: 15 residues. V was cut by 8 bases and J by 7 bases, with 20 bases left in between. Germline V lookup: CDR1 WSHSY, CDR2 SAAADI.